This is a list of T cell receptor beta chains from one sample in a study of T cell repertoires in cytomegalovirus infection. TCRdb analysed the reads with MiXCR anew, one entry per CDR3 protein. The repertoire holds around 450,000 distinct CDR3 sequences, with around 32% as singletons. Sequencing was performed on PBMCs. The receptors were sampled from a human donor in good health (CMV status not recorded). Some clones in this sample may be carry-over from other donors' samples. The conserved cysteine and the conserved F or W are not part of the CDR3 here. Rows may omit the clone size; those that give it use once, few, many or a size class.

j_call: TRBJ2-1; v_call: TRBV11-3; clone_size: -; cdr3_aa: ASSLRRGDNEPF
j_call: TRBJ1-4; v_call: TRBV2; clone_size: few; cdr3_aa: ASSVGRGEKLF
j_call: TRBJ2-7; v_call: TRBV4-1; clone_size: few; cdr3_aa: ASSQDPLLAGNSYEQY
j_call: TRBJ2-7; v_call: TRBV24-1; clone_size: few; cdr3_aa: ATSDPETGMEQY
j_call: TRBJ1-1; v_call: TRBV5-1; clone_size: many; cdr3_aa: ASSSAGGMNTEAF
j_call: TRBJ2-5; v_call: TRBV29-1; clone_size: many; cdr3_aa: SVRLGGGPQETQY
j_call: TRBJ2-3; v_call: TRBV7-2; clone_size: many; cdr3_aa: ASSLALLAGGRTDTQY
j_call: TRBJ1-5; v_call: TRBV7-9; clone_size: many; cdr3_aa: ASSLYRGHDQPQH
j_call: TRBJ1-1; v_call: TRBV7-6; clone_size: many; cdr3_aa: ASSPPSREGRTEAF
j_call: TRBJ2-1; v_call: TRBV20-1; clone_size: -; cdr3_aa: SASGGLAGYNEQF